The 14 T cell receptor beta chains listed next were all sequenced from one sample in a study of blood T cell repertoires in COVID-19. Profiled with immunoSEQ multiplex PCR; TCRdb holds only in-frame clones, not every one. This sample has roughly 120,000 clones, with roughly 90% found just once. Sequenced material: peripheral blood. The receptor source for this set is a human donor in a cohort sampled during active COVID-19.

This chain links TRBV5-5 with TRBJ2-5; possibly TRBD2 for D (5 bases). The CDR3 is 13 residues long. Looked up from germline, CDR1 is SGHKS and CDR2 is YYEKEE (reference sequence). V was cut by 5 bases and J by 0 bases, with 8 bases left in between. CDR3: CASRVGDQETQYF. The CDR3 DNA sequence: TGTGCCAGCAGGGTGGGAGACCAAGAGACCCAGTACTTC.

This chain links TRBV4-2 with TRBJ2-7; 7 bases are a match to TRBD1. J was trimmed by 2 bases and V by 0 bases; bases with no gene match: 4. This CDR3 comprises 15 residues. CDR1 is LGHNA, CDR2 YNFKEQ, per germline. In DNA, the CDR3 is TGTGCCAGCAGCCAAGATCACAGGGGCCCCTACGAGCAGTACTTC. It specifies CASSQDHRGPYEQYF.

This chain links TRBV9 with TRBJ2-1; 9 bases agree with TRBD2. The CDR3 loop spans 15 amino acids. V shed 0 bases and J 8 bases; nucleotides not matched to a gene: 6. Germline-derived CDR1 and CDR2 are SGDLS and YYNGEE. The CDR3 nucleotides read TGTGCCAGCAGCGTAGCTGGGCGGGGGGGCGATGAGCAGTTCTTC. This translates into CASSVAGRGGDEQFF.

This chain uses TRBV7-9 with TRBJ2-7; 8 nucleotides match TRBD1. The CDR3 contains 13 residues. Germline V lookup: CDR1 SEHNR, CDR2 FQNEAQ (reference sequence). The junction had 1 base not matched to a gene; V was cut back by 4 bases and J by 2 bases. CDR3 sequence: CASSSRGPYEQYF. The CDR3 DNA reads as TGTGCCAGCAGCTCCAGGGGGCCCTACGAGCAGTACTTC.

J is TRBJ1-4 and V is TRBV7-2, with 10 positions matching TRBD1. Per the germline V gene, CDR1 is SGHTA and CDR2 is FQGNSA. V was pared by 2 bases and J by 8 bases, with 2 bases of the junction left unmatched. The CDR3 sequence is 14 residues long. DNA for the CDR3: TGTGCCAGCAGCTTATCGGGACAGGGGGAAAAACTGTTTTTT. Translating it yields CASSLSGQGEKLFF.

In this sample, this clone turned up once. The rearrangement joins TRBV7-9 to TRBJ1-2; 7 nucleotides match TRBD1. The CDR3 length is 14 residues. The V and J ends lost 7 bases and 4 bases, in that order; junction bases with no gene match: 9. CDR1 SEHNR and CDR2 FQNEAQ come from the germline V gene (reference sequence). CDR3 nucleotide sequence: TGTGCCAGCACTCCGGACGGGACAGCCTATGGCTACACCTTC. Encoded protein: CASTPDGTAYGYTF.

V and J are TRBV14 and TRBJ1-1; a possible D gene is TRBD1 (5 bases). Germline values: CDR1 SGHDN, CDR2 FVKESK. V lost 2 bases to trimming and J lost 0 bases, with 10 bases between them. CDR3 length: 15 amino acids. The CDR3 DNA sequence: TGTGCCAGCAGCCAACAGGCCAGGGTGAACACTGAAGCTTTCTTT. It translates to CASSQQARVNTEAFF.

A single count supports this clone. The V call is TRBV29-1, the J call TRBJ2-1; 8 positions agree with TRBD1. Losses at the gene ends were 7 bases for V and 0 bases for J; bases not matched to a gene: 2. In germline, CDR1 is SQVTM, CDR2 ANQGSEA. The length of the CDR3 is 13 residues. CDR3 bases: TGCAGCGGGGACAGGAGCTCCTACAATGAGCAGTTCTTC. Its protein is CSGDRSSYNEQFF.

The chain carries TRBV30 and TRBJ1-2; TRBD1 aligns across 7 bases. In germline, CDR1 is GTSNPN, CDR2 SVGIG (reference sequence). The V segment lost 0 bases and the J segment 0 bases; nucleotides outside the gene matches: 10. The CDR3 runs to 17 residues. The CDR3 DNA is TGTGCCTGGAGTGTCGGCAGGACAGGCGCCTCTAACTATGGCTACACCTTC. Protein sequence: CAWSVGRTGASNYGYTF.

The chain uses TRBV5-1 and TRBJ2-3, with D perhaps matching TRBD1 (6 bases). The CDR3 runs to 14 residues. The germline CDR1 and CDR2 sequences are SGHRS and YFSETQ. With 1 base removed from V and 2 bases from J, the gap between germline ends came to 8 bases. The CDR3 loop reads CASSLRTDTDTQYF. Here the CDR3 DNA reads TGCGCCAGCAGCTTGCGGACAGACACAGATACGCAGTATTTT.

This chain joins TRBV6-5 and TRBJ2-4, with TRBD2 as a possible D gene (6 bases). Trimming pared 5 bases from V and 9 bases from J, leaving 14 bases between. The germline V gene encodes CDR1 MNHEY and CDR2 SVGAGI. This CDR3 contains 13 residues. CDR3 in amino acids: CASSPAGRGIQYF. The DNA of the CDR3 is TGTGCCAGCAGTCCTGCGGGGCGGGGCATTCAGTACTTC.

This clone was found once. This chain connects TRBV5-1 to TRBJ2-3; D might be TRBD1 (6 bases). Germline loops: CDR1 SGHRS, CDR2 YFSETQ. Deletions cut 4 bases from V and 6 bases from J, with 15 bases between. The CDR3 covers 14 residues. This chain's CDR3 is CASSTNTGSDTQYF. The CDR3 DNA reads TGCGCCAGCAGCACCAATACAGGGTCGGATACGCAGTATTTT.

The chain has TRBV11-3 and TRBJ1-2; the match to TRBD1 covers 7 bases. This CDR3 spans 15 amino acids. V lost 4 bases to trimming and J lost 8 bases; unmatched junction nucleotides: 13. Germline V lookup: CDR1 SGHNT, CDR2 YENEEA. The chain's CDR3 is CASSSGQEDWRGYTF. CDR3 nucleotide sequence: TGTGCCAGCAGCTCAGGACAGGAAGACTGGAGGGGCTACACCTTC.

This sequence joins TRBV19 and TRBJ1-2; 7 positions agree with TRBD1. The CDR3 totals 15 residues. V was pared by 5 bases and J by 3 bases, with 9 bases of the junction left unmatched. Germline V lookup: CDR1 LNHDA, CDR2 SQIVND (reference sequence). The CDR3 nucleotides are TGTGCCAGTAGTCCAGGGACAGCTCGGGACTATGGCTACACCTTC. The encoded protein is CASSPGTARDYGYTF. Full variable domain (rest looked up from reference TRBV19 and TRBJ1-2): DGGITQSPKYLFRKEGQNVTLSCEQNLNHDAMYWYRQDPGQGLRLIYYSQIVNDFQKGDIAEGYSVSREKKESFPLTVTSAQKNPTAFYLCASSPGTARDYGYTFGSGTRLTVV.